These 29 T cell receptor beta chains were sequenced from one sample in a study of regulatory T cells in long-lasting Graves disease. Regarding time point: persistent/refractory GD, antithyroid drugs over 5 years with positive TRAb. PBMC RNA was the source of the TCR library. Investigators prepared the TCR beta libraries by applying iRepertoire HTBI primers and Arm-PCR of CDR3 regions. Each CDR3 protein is one row after TCRdb ran MiXCR on the multiplex PCR reads. The sample contains 400,000 or so distinct CDR3 sequences, around 21% of which appear only once. The sequencing here drew on peripheral blood mononuclear cells (PBMCs), taken when the disease was refractory, from a patient treated with antithyroid drugs. The receptors come from a female donor with Graves disease.

Many counts were recorded for this clonotype. The J gene is TRBJ2-7, the V gene TRBV7-2; 14 nucleotides line up with TRBD2. V dropped 7 bases and J dropped 7; count of bases not matched to a gene: 9. This CDR3 is built from 15 residues. Germline CDR1 is SGHTA and CDR2 is FQGNSA. This CDR3 reads CASTPGGLAGGEQYF. The CDR3 DNA is TGTGCCAGCACCCCAGGTGGACTAGCGGGAGGAGAGCAGTACTTC.

The CDR3 DNA sequence: TGTGCCAGCAGTGAACTCGCGGGAGAGCAGTTCTTC. Translated, it gives CASSELAGEQFF. The chain links TRBV6-2 or TRBV6-3 to TRBJ2-4; a possible D gene is TRBD2 (6 bases). Judging by the DNA end, TRBJ2-1 fits better; the J call may be wrong. CDR3 length: 12 residues. Per germline, CDR1 MNHEY and CDR2 SVGEGT.

As DNA, the CDR3 is TGTGCCAGCAGCCTAGGGGACGTTTTACAGGAAGACGAGCAGTACTTC. Its translation is CASSLGDVLQEDEQYF. The rearrangement joins TRBV4-2 to TRBJ2-7, with D possibly called TRBD1 or TRBD2 (5 bases each). Germline CDR1 LGHNA, CDR2 YNFKEQ. The CDR3 loop spans 16 amino acids. With 4 bases removed from V and 5 bases from J, the gap between germline ends came to 21 bases.

This clonotype was recorded many times. The chain couples TRBV12-5 to TRBJ2-7, with 7 bases aligning to TRBD1. There are 15 residues in the CDR3. Germline CDR1 reads LGHNT; CDR2 reads FRNRAP. V lost 5 bases to trimming and J lost 5 bases; unmatched junction nucleotides: 12. CDR3 region: CASGPLPQQGDEQYF. CDR3 DNA sequence: TGTGCTAGTGGTCCCCTTCCGCAGCAGGGGGACGAGCAGTACTTC.

The rearrangement uses TRBV20-1 and TRBJ1-1; D is ambiguous. CDR3 size: 13 residues. Germline V CDR1 and CDR2: DFQATT, SNEGSKA (reference sequence). V was clipped by 1 base and J by 4 bases, with 10 bases between them. The CDR3: CSARGPSGTEAFF. The CDR3 nucleotides are TGCAGTGCTAGAGGACCTTCGGGCACTGAAGCTTTCTTT.

This clonotype was recorded at least ten times. The V call is TRBV12-3 or TRBV12-4, the J call TRBJ2-7, with 15 bases that match TRBD2. The junction had 4 bases not matched to a gene; V was cut back by 5 bases and J by 2 bases. The CDR3 runs to 16 residues. The DNA for the CDR3 is TGTGCCAGCAGTCCGGGACTAGCGGGAGGCACCTACGAGCAGTACTTC. It encodes CASSPGLAGGTYEQYF.

This clonotype was counted at least ten times. V and J are TRBV29-1 and TRBJ2-7, with D possibly being TRBD1 or TRBD2 (6 bases each). The CDR3 is made up of 12 amino acids. V lost 8 bases and J lost 5, with 16 bases in between. Germline V lookup: CDR1 SQVTM, CDR2 ANQGSEA. The CDR3 is CSTSEGGDEQYF. CDR3 in DNA: TGCAGCACCTCAGAGGGGGGAGACGAGCAGTACTTC.

The chain links TRBV5-5 to TRBJ2-7; D is possibly TRBD1 (5 bases). This CDR3 has 15 residues. The germline V gene encodes CDR1 SGHKS and CDR2 YYEKEE (reference sequence). V shed 4 bases and J shed 1 base, with 15 bases lying between them. As DNA, the CDR3 is TGTGCCAGCAGCCGGAGTCAGGGATGGTCCTACGAGCAGTACTTC. Protein sequence: CASSRSQGWSYEQYF.

The chain employs TRBV29-1 and TRBJ1-1; D remains unclear. Per the germline V gene, CDR1 is SQVTM and CDR2 is ANQGSEA. This CDR3 is built from 12 residues. Trimming stripped 5 bases from V and 1 base from J, with 8 bases between. In nucleotides, the CDR3 is TGCAGCGTTACGGTGGGGAACACTGAAGCTTTCTTT. It specifies CSVTVGNTEAFF.

This chain links TRBV7-2 with TRBJ2-5; 9 bases are shared with TRBD2. J gave up 3 bases and V 1 base, and 6 bases lay outside the gene matches. Per germline, CDR1 SGHTA and CDR2 FQGNSA. The CDR3 sequence is 16 residues long. In DNA form, the CDR3 reads TGTGCCAGCAGCTTAGTGTCGACTAGCGGAAAAGAGACCCAGTACTTC. This gives the protein CASSLVSTSGKETQYF.

The table lists this clonotype with a few counts. The CDR3 protein is CATYKLGLAGPEQYF. The CDR3, as DNA: TGTGCCACCTACAAATTGGGACTAGCGGGACCCGAGCAGTACTTC. The chain combines TRBV27 with TRBJ2-7; 13 bases map to TRBD2. Germline V gene data show CDR1 as MNHEY and CDR2 as SMNVEV (reference sequence). The trim removed 10 bases at V and 6 bases at J, leaving 12 bases unmatched. The CDR3 runs 15 residues.

This clonotype was counted ten times or more. The rearrangement joins TRBV28 to TRBJ1-2; D gene unclear. CDR1 and CDR2 (germline): MDHEN, SYDVKM. Trimming cost V 7 bases and J 4 bases, with 10 bases left between them. The CDR3 is made up of 12 amino acids. CDR3 in DNA: TGTGCCAGCAACGTGGTCGGCTATGGCTACACCTTC. Translating it yields CASNVVGYGYTF.

This clonotype was seen a few times. The V gene is TRBV6-2 or TRBV6-3, the J gene TRBJ2-5; the match to TRBD1 covers 7 bases. The CDR3 has 16 amino acids. Germline CDR1 is MNHEY and CDR2 is SVGEGT. The ends lost 8 bases at V and 5 bases at J; junction bases unmatched: 17. Here the CDR3 DNA reads TGTGCCAGCTGCCACCCCGGGACAGAAAACAGGGAGACCCAGTACTTC. Protein product: CASCHPGTENRETQYF.

This clonotype was detected ten times or more. J is TRBJ2-5 and V is TRBV20-1; 9 bases map to TRBD2. The ends lost 3 bases at V and 5 bases at J; junction bases unmatched: 7. This CDR3 contains 14 residues. The germline gives CDR1 DFQATT, CDR2 SNEGSKA (reference sequence). CDR3 bases: TGCAGTGCTAGCACCACTAGCGGGCCCGAGACCCAGTACTTC. It encodes CSASTTSGPETQYF.

This clonotype turned up a few times. The chain is built from TRBV10-3 and TRBJ2-5; no clear D gene. The V gene lost 5 bases and the J gene lost 2 bases, with 12 bases spanning the gap. This CDR3 is built from 14 residues. The V gene's germline CDR1 is ENHRY and CDR2 SYGVKD. Here the CDR3 reads CAISPGPSQETQYF. The CDR3, as DNA: TGTGCCATCAGTCCGGGCCCCAGTCAAGAGACCCAGTACTTC.

The sample holds a few counts of this clonotype. The chain links TRBV30 to TRBJ2-7, with D maybe TRBD2 (6 bases). The CDR3 is made up of 13 amino acids. Between the trimmed V and J ends, which lost 3 bases and 1 base, there was a span of 10 bases. In germline, CDR1 is GTSNPN, CDR2 SVGIG (reference sequence). This CDR3 reads CAWSPGTSYEQYF. The CDR3 bases are TGTGCCTGGAGCCCCGGGACTTCCTACGAGCAGTACTTC.

This chain uses TRBV4-1 with TRBJ1-3; D unresolved. V was clipped by 1 base and J by 0 bases, with 16 bases between them. The CDR3 extends over 18 amino acids. Per germline, CDR1 MGHRA and CDR2 YSYEKL. In DNA, the CDR3 is TGCGCCAGCAGCCAAGGCTTGGCGGAAACCGGCTCTGGAAACACCATATATTTT. It translates to CASSQGLAETGSGNTIYF.

The table lists this clonotype with a few counts. The chain uses TRBV24-1 and TRBJ2-5, with D unclear. Germline V gives CDR1 KGHDR, CDR2 SFDVKD. Deletions cut 4 bases from V and 1 base from J, with 12 bases between. The CDR3 is made up of 15 amino acids. The CDR3 DNA is TGTGCCACCAGTGACGGAAAAGGGATCCAAGAGACCCAGTACTTC. It yields the protein CATSDGKGIQETQYF.

The chain has TRBV5-5 and TRBJ1-1; D perhaps matches TRBD1 (6 bases). Germline CDR1 SGHKS, CDR2 YYEKEE (reference sequence). V lost 2 bases to trimming and J lost 6 bases, with 14 bases between them. CDR3 size: 14 residues. CDR3 sequence: CASSLATGGAEAFF. The CDR3, as DNA: TGTGCCAGCAGCTTAGCGACCGGGGGCGCTGAAGCTTTCTTT.

This clonotype showed up many times. The V and J genes are TRBV7-9 and TRBJ2-5; TRBD1 matches 7 bases. The length of the CDR3 is 14 residues. V was pared by 4 bases and J by 5 bases, with 7 bases of the junction left unmatched. CDR1 and CDR2 (germline): SEHNR, FQNEAQ (reference sequence). For the CDR3, the DNA is TGTGCCAGCAGCTCTGACTTACAGGGGGAGACCCAGTACTTC. Encoded protein: CASSSDLQGETQYF.

There are many counts of this clonotype. J is TRBJ1-6 and V is TRBV28; TRBD1 is a possible D gene (6 bases). The germline V gene has CDR1 MDHEN and CDR2 SYDVKM. The V end was cut by 6 bases, the J end by 7 bases, with 7 bases between. The CDR3 extends over 12 amino acids. The CDR3 spells CASRGGNSPLHF. The CDR3 DNA is TGTGCCAGCAGAGGGGGGAATTCACCCCTCCACTTT.

V usage is TRBV12-3 or TRBV12-4 and J usage is TRBJ2-1, with 12 positions matching TRBD2. This CDR3 is 18 amino acids long. V lost 5 bases to trimming and J lost 0 bases; unmatched junction nucleotides: 8. The CDR3 region has the DNA TGTGCCAGCAGTACCCAACTAGCGGGGGGTAGCTCCTACAATGAGCAGTTCTTC. Translation gives CASSTQLAGGSSYNEQFF.

In this sample, this clonotype turned up many times. In nucleotides, the CDR3 is TGTGCCAGCAGTGACGTTGAGGGGACAAACACCGGGGAGCTGTTTTTT. This translates into CASSDVEGTNTGELFF. The chain links TRBV2 to TRBJ2-2; D might be TRBD1 (6 bases). The CDR3 is made up of 16 amino acids. From germline, CDR1 is SNHLY and CDR2 FYNNEI. The V end lost 3 bases, the J end lost 2 bases, and 13 bases lay between the germline ends.

This clonotype was seen repeatedly, ten times or more. This chain connects TRBV5-6 to TRBJ2-7; 9 positions agree with TRBD2. The V gene's germline CDR1 is SGHDT and CDR2 YYEEEE. The V segment lost 4 bases and the J segment 3 bases; nucleotides outside the gene matches: 14. The CDR3 length is 17 residues. CDR3 sequence (DNA): TGTGCCAGCAGCCTGGGGTCTATAGCGGGAGTAAGCTACGAGCAGTACTTC. It codes for CASSLGSIAGVSYEQYF.

V usage is TRBV12-3 or TRBV12-4 and J usage is TRBJ2-3; 8 bases line up with TRBD2. The junction had 4 bases not matched to a gene; V was cut back by 2 bases and J by 6 bases. This CDR3 comprises 14 residues. This CDR3 is CASSLILADDTQYF. The DNA of the CDR3 is TGTGCCAGCAGTTTAATACTAGCGGACGATACGCAGTATTTT.

V usage is TRBV5-5 and J usage is TRBJ2-2; D perhaps matches TRBD2 (6 bases). V lost 1 base and J lost 1, with 14 bases in between. Germline loops: CDR1 SGHKS, CDR2 YYEKEE (reference sequence). There are 17 residues in the CDR3. CDR3 nucleotide sequence: TGTGCCAGCAGCTTGTTCGTCGTTAGCGGGAACACCGGGGAGCTGTTTTTT. Amino acids: CASSLFVVSGNTGELFF. The full variable domain, its missing parts supplied by reference TRBV5-5 and TRBJ2-2, is DAGVTQSPTHLIKTRGQQVTLRCSPISGHKSVSWYQQVLGQGPQFIFQYYEKEERGRGNFPDRFSARQFPNYSSELNVNALLLGDSALYLCASSLFVVSGNTGELFFGEGSRLTVL.

The genes are TRBV2 and TRBJ2-2, with 9 bases aligning to TRBD1. The CDR3 extends over 14 amino acids. Germline values: CDR1 SNHLY, CDR2 FYNNEI. The junction had 7 bases not matched to a gene; V was cut back by 10 bases and J by 4 bases. The CDR3 nucleotides are TGTGCCACCACGGGACAGGGAGGCACCGGGGAGCTGTTTTTT. Translation: CATTGQGGTGELFF.

This clonotype was observed a handful of times. The chain couples TRBV3-1 to TRBJ1-3; TRBD1 might be the D (5 bases). From germline, CDR1 is LGHDT and CDR2 YNNKEL (reference sequence). The V end was cut by 4 bases, the J end by 2 bases, with 12 bases between. The CDR3 runs to 15 residues. CDR3 nucleotide sequence: TGTGCCAGCAGCCTCACTTTGGGGGCTGGAAACACCATATATTTT. It translates to CASSLTLGAGNTIYF.

The sample holds a few counts of this clonotype. The V gene is TRBV3-1, the J gene TRBJ2-2; D may be TRBD1 or TRBD2 (6 bases each). Germline lookup yields CDR1 LGHDT and CDR2 YNNKEL (reference sequence). The CDR3 consists of 17 residues. Trimming pared 4 bases from V and 3 bases from J, leaving 18 bases between. CDR3 protein: CASSLETGTPYTGELFF. The CDR3 DNA sequence: TGTGCCAGCAGCCTGGAAACAGGGACTCCCTACACCGGGGAGCTGTTTTTT.